Given below is one TCR beta chain in context. The V and J ends lost 6 bases and 6 bases respectively, with 8 bases between them. Germline V gene lookup returns CDR1 LNHDA and CDR2 SQIVND (reference sequence). The length of the CDR3 is 11 residues. This record belongs to a study of blood T cell repertoires in COVID-19. Study details: COVID-19 samples, acute and convalescent, were from the United States, Italy and Spain. T cells, B-cell-depleted T cells, or PBMCs provided the cDNA or gDNA that served as material.

Patients from Seattle were sampled longitudinally, starting during active infection. The authors' processing: Nucleated cell counts were estimated from reference gene primer amplification. Data came from immunoSEQ multiplex PCR; TCRdb stores just in-frame clones and leaves some out. V and J calls and clone size are copied from that table; D and trimming were computed from the DNA. The data contain about 310,000 clones, roughly 90% of them singletons. The chain uses TRBV19 and TRBJ1-1; no reliable D call. Sequenced sample: peripheral blood. This TCR was recovered from a woman aged 35 to 49 with COVID-19, enrolled during active disease. CDR3 in DNA: TGTGCCAGTAGCCGCCGGGCTGAAGCTTTCTTT. As protein: CASSRRAEAFF.